This T cell receptor beta chain was found in a study of blood T cell repertoires in COVID-19. As for the study in general: Researchers got acute and convalescent COVID-19 samples from the United States, Italy and Spain.

V was pared by 0 bases and J by 1 base, with 14 bases between. CDR1 LNHNV and CDR2 YYDKDF come from the germline V gene (reference sequence). The CDR3 is 17 amino acids. Profiled with immunoSEQ multiplex PCR; TCRdb holds only in-frame clones, not every one. The table records about 37,000 clones, 91% of them present only once. The chain couples TRBV15 to TRBJ2-3; TRBD2 is a possible D gene (5 bases). The receptor was derived from a woman aged 25 to 39 in a cohort sampled during active COVID-19. The specimen was peripheral blood. The CDR3 loop is CATSRDILATGTDTQYF. In DNA form, the CDR3 reads TGTGCCACCAGCAGAGATATCCTAGCCACCGGCACAGATACGCAGTATTTT.